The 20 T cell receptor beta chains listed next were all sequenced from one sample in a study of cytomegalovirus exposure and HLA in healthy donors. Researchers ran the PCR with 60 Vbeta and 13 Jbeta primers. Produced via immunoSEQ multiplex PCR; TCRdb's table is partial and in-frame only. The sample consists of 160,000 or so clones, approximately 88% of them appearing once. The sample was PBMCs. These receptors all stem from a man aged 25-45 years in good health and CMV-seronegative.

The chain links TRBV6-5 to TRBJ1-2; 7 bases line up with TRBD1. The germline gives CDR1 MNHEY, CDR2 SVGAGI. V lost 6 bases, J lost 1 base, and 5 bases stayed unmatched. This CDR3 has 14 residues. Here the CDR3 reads CASRRTGHNYGYTF. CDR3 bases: TGTGCCAGCAGACGGACAGGCCATAACTATGGCTACACCTTC.

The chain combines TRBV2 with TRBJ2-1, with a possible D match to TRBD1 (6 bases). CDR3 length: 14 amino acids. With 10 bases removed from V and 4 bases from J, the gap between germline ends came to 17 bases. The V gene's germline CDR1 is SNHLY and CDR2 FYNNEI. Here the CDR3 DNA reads TGTGCCAACATACAGGGAACGGGATACAATGAGCAGTTCTTC. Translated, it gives CANIQGTGYNEQFF. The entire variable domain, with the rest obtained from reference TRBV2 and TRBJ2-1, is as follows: EPEVTQTPSHQVTQMGQEVILRCVPISNHLYFYWYRQILGQKVEFLVSFYNNEISEKSEIFDDQFSVERPDGSNFTLKIRSTKLEDSAMYFCANIQGTGYNEQFFGPGTRLTVL.

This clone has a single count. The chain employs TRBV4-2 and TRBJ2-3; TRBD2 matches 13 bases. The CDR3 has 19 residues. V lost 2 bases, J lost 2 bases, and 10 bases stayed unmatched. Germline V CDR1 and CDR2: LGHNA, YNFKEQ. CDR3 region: CASSQPGLAGPLFTDTQYF. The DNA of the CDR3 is TGTGCCAGCAGCCAACCGGGACTAGCGGGACCCCTGTTCACAGATACGCAGTATTTT.

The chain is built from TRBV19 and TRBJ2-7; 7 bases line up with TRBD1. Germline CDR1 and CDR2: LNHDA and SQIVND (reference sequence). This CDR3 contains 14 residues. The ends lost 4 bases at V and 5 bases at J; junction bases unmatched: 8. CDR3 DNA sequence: TGTGCCAGTAGTAGAGACAGGGATTCCCACGAGCAGTACTTC. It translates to CASSRDRDSHEQYF.

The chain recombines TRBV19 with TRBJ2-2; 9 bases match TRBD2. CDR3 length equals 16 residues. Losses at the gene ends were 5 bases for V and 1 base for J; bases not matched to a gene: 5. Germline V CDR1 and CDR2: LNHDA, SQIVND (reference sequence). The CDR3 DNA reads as TGTGCCAGTAGTTCTAGACTAGCGGAGAACACCGGGGAGCTGTTTTTT. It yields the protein CASSSRLAENTGELFF.

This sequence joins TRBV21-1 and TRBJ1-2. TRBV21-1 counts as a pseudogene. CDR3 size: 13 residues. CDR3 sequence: CASSKGANYGYTF. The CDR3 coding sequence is TGTGCCAGCAGCAAAGGCGCCAACTATGGCTACACCTTC.

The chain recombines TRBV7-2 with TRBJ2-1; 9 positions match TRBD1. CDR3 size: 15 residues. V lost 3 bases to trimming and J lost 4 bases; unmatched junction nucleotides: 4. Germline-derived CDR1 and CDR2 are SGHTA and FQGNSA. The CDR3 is CASSLEGQGYNEQFF. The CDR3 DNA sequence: TGTGCCAGCAGCTTGGAGGGACAGGGTTACAATGAGCAGTTCTTC.

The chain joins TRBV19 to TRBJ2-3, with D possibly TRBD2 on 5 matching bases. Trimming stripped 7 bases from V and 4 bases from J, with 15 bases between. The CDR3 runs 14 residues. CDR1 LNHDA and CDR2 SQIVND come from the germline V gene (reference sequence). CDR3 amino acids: CASMDRLAPDTQYF. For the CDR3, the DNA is TGTGCCAGTATGGACCGTCTAGCCCCAGATACGCAGTATTTT.

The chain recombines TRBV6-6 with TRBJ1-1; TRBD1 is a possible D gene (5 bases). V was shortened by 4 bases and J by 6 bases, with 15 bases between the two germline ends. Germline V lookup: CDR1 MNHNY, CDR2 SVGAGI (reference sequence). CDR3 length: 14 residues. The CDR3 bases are TGTGCCAGCAGTTCCTACGGGGGGATGTCTGAAGCTTTCTTT. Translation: CASSSYGGMSEAFF.

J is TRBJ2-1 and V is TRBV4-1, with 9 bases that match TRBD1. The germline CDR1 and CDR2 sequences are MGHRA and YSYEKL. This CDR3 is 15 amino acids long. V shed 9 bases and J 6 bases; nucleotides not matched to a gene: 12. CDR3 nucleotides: TGCGCCAGAAAGCCTACAGGGGGCAAGGGCAATGAGCAGTTCTTC. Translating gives CARKPTGGKGNEQFF.

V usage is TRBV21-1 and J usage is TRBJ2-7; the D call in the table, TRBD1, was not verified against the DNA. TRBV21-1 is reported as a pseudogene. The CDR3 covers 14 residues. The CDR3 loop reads CASSNRDSNSEQYF. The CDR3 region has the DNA TGTGCCAGCAGCAACCGGGACAGCAATTCCGAGCAGTACTTC.

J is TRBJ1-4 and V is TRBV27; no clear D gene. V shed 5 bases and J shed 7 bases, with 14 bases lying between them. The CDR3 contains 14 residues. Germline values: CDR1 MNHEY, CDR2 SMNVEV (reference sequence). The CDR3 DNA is TGTGCCAGCAGTCGACACGGCCAAGGTGAAAAACTGTTTTTT. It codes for CASSRHGQGEKLFF.

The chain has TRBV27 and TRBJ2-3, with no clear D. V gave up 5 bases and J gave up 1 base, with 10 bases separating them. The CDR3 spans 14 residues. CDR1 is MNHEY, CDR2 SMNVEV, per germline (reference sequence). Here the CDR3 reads CASSPRVRTDTQYF. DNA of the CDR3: TGTGCCAGCAGTCCCCGGGTCCGCACAGATACGCAGTATTTT.

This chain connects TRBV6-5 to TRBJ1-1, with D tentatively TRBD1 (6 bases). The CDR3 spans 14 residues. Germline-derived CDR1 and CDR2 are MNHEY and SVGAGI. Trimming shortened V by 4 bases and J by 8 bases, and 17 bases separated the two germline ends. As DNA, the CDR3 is TGTGCCAGCAGTTTGCCAGGGGTCGATGGAGAAGCTTTCTTT. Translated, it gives CASSLPGVDGEAFF.

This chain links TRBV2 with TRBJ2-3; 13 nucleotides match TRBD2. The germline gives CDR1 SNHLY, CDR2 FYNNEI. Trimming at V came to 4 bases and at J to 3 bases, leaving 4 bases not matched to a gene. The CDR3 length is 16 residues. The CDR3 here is CASSGGLAGVTDTQYF. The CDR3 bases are TGTGCCAGCAGTGGAGGACTAGCGGGGGTGACAGATACGCAGTATTTT.

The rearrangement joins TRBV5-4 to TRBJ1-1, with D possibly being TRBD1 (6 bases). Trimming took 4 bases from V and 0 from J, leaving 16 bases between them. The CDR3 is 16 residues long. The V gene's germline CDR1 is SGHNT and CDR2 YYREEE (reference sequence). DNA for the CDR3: TGTGCCAGCAGCCAGAGAATGCAGGGGATGAACACTGAAGCTTTCTTT. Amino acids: CASSQRMQGMNTEAFF.

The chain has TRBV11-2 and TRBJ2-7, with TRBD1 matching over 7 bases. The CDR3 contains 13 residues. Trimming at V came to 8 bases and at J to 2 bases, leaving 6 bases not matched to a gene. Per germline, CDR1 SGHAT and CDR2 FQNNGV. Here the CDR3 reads CASSRGPPYEQYF. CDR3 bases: TGTGCCAGCTCAAGGGGGCCTCCCTACGAGCAGTACTTC.

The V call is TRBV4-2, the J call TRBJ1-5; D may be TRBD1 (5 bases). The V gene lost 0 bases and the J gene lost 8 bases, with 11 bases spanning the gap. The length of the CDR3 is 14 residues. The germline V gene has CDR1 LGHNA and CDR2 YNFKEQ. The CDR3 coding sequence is TGTGCCAGCAGCCAAGACAGGGAAAGGAAGCCCCAGCATTTT. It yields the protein CASSQDRERKPQHF.

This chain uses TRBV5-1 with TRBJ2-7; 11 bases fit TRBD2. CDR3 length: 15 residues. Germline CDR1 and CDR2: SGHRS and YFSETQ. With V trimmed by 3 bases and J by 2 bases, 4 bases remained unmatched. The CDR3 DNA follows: TGCGCCAGCAGCTGGACTAGCGGGCCGCCCTACGAGCAGTACTTC. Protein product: CASSWTSGPPYEQYF.

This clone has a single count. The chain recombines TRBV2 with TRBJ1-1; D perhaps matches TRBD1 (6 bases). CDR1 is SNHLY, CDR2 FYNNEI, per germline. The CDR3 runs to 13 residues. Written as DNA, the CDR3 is TGTGCTTCCACACAGGGACCGAACACTGAAGCTTTCTTT. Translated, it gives CASTQGPNTEAFF.